The present T cell receptor (beta chain) was sequenced within a study of control samples from healthy donors and cancer patients. CDR3 length equals 11 residues. The V gene's germline CDR1 is SNHLY and CDR2 FYNNEI. The V gene lost 4 bases and the J gene lost 8 bases, with 8 bases spanning the gap. Assay: immunoSEQ multiplex PCR; the TCRdb copy retains only in-frame clones and omits some. The sample consists of 130,000 or so clones, less than 95% of them appearing once. The chain uses TRBV2 and TRBJ1-1; D is ambiguous. This TCR was sampled from a man aged 18 to 30 in good health. Material: blood. The CDR3 region is CASSGYREAFF. The CDR3 region has the DNA TGTGCCAGCAGTGGGTATAGGGAAGCTTTCTTT. Complete variable domain (other parts from reference TRBV2 and TRBJ1-1): EPEVTQTPSHQVTQMGQEVILRCVPISNHLYFYWYRQILGQKVEFLVSFYNNEISEKSEIFDDQFSVERPDGSNFTLKIRSTKLEDSAMYFCASSGYREAFFGQGTRLTVV.